Each of the 27 T cell receptor beta chains below was sequenced from the same sample in a study of T cell responses to AZD1222 COVID-19 vaccine. The protocol was immunoSEQ multiplex PCR, while the TCRdb copy is restricted to in-frame clones and leaves out a portion. The table lists about 100,000 clones, roughly 87% of them singletons. The sequences come from peripheral blood, collected 28 days after the second AZD1222 dose. The source of these receptors is an adult who received the AZD1222 COVID-19 vaccine.

The chain has TRBV12-3 or TRBV12-4 and TRBJ2-7; 7 nucleotides align to TRBD1. The J segment lost 5 bases and the V segment lost 3 bases, leaving 4 bases of the junction unmatched. This CDR3 contains 13 residues. For the CDR3, the DNA is TGTGCCAGCAGTTTCACAGGGGCTAACGAGCAGTACTTC. This sequence encodes CASSFTGANEQYF.

This chain uses TRBV18 with TRBJ1-1; possibly TRBD1 for D (6 bases). The germline V and J ends were trimmed by 3 bases and 0 bases, with 14 bases remaining between them. Germline V gene data show CDR1 as KGHSH and CDR2 as LQKENI. This CDR3 has 16 residues. In nucleotides, the CDR3 is TGTGCCAGCTCACCCGGTAACAGGGTCTTGAACACTGAAGCTTTCTTT. This encodes CASSPGNRVLNTEAFF.

CDR3 nucleotide sequence: TGTGCCAGCAGCGAACAGGGGGCGTTTAACTATGGCTACACCTTC. It yields the protein CASSEQGAFNYGYTF. This chain uses TRBV7-2 with TRBJ1-2, with TRBD1 matching 9 bases. CDR1 is SGHTA, CDR2 FQGNSA, per germline. The CDR3 is made up of 15 amino acids. After removal of 5 bases from V and 1 base from J, the junction contained 5 bases not matched to a gene. The whole variable domain, filled in from reference TRBV7-2 and TRBJ1-2, reads GAGVSQSPSNKVTEKGKDVELRCDPISGHTALYWYRQSLGQGLEFLIYFQGNSAPDKSGLPSDRFSAERTGGSVSTLTIQRTQQEDSAVYLCASSEQGAFNYGYTFGSGTRLTVV.

The genes are TRBV6-2 or TRBV6-3 and TRBJ1-6, with 8 bases aligning to TRBD1. This CDR3 is built from 17 residues. Per germline, CDR1 MNHEY and CDR2 SVGEGT. The V segment lost 4 bases and the J segment 5 bases; nucleotides outside the gene matches: 10. The CDR3 loop reads CASSWNAGQENNSPLHF. The CDR3, as DNA: TGTGCCAGCAGTTGGAATGCGGGACAGGAAAATAATTCACCCCTCCACTTT.

In regard to this clone: The same CDR3 can be traced to other DNA sequences in this sample. CDR3 DNA sequence: TGTGCCAGTAGTATAGGGGGCAATCAGCCCCAGCATTTT. This translates into CASSIGGNQPQHF. The V and J genes are TRBV19 and TRBJ1-5; unclear D gene. V was trimmed by 1 base and J by 2 bases, leaving 3 bases between them. The germline V gene has CDR1 LNHDA and CDR2 SQIVND (reference sequence). This CDR3 spans 13 amino acids.

The V and J genes are TRBV27 and TRBJ1-2; D gene uncertain. This CDR3 has 15 residues. The V gene's germline CDR1 is MNHEY and CDR2 SMNVEV (reference sequence). The ends were cut back, 3 bases at V and 2 bases at J, with 13 bases in the middle. The CDR3 DNA follows: TGTGCCAGCAGTTTCGCCGGCGCCCTCAACTATGGCTACACCTTC. It yields the protein CASSFAGALNYGYTF.

This clone was seen a single time. Other nucleotide sequences from this sample produce the same CDR3. The chain joins TRBV30 to TRBJ2-7; no clear D. The CDR3 covers 11 residues. Per germline, CDR1 GTSNPN and CDR2 SVGIG (reference sequence). The V and J ends lost 0 bases and 3 bases respectively, with 3 bases between them. The CDR3 sequence: CAWSVGYEQYF. CDR3 sequence (DNA): TGTGCCTGGAGTGTTGGCTACGAGCAGTACTTC. The complete variable domain, with remaining parts taken from reference TRBV30 and TRBJ2-7, reads SQTIHQWPATLVQPVGSPLSLECTVEGTSNPNLYWYRQAAGRGLQLLFYSVGIGQISSEVPQNLSASRPQDRQFILSSKKLLLSDSGFYLCAWSVGYEQYFGPGTRLTVT.

The chain is built from TRBV7-7 and TRBJ2-2, with 8 bases matching TRBD1. The CDR3 length is 16 residues. Germline V CDR1 and CDR2: SSHAT, FNYEAQ (reference sequence). The V and J ends lost 5 bases and 0 bases, in that order; junction bases with no gene match: 5. CDR3 sequence: CASSAWTGTNTGELFF. CDR3 in DNA: TGTGCCAGCAGCGCCTGGACAGGGACGAACACCGGGGAGCTGTTTTTT.

This clone was found once. The rearrangement uses TRBV29-1 and TRBJ1-1, with D uncertain. With 4 bases removed from V and 0 bases from J, the gap between germline ends came to 6 bases. The CDR3 loop spans 12 amino acids. Germline CDR1 SQVTM, CDR2 ANQGSEA. The CDR3: CSVAEVNTEAFF. In nucleotides, the CDR3 is TGCAGCGTTGCTGAGGTGAACACTGAAGCTTTCTTT.

The V call is TRBV11-2, the J call TRBJ2-1, with a possible D match to TRBD1 (5 bases). CDR3 length: 13 residues. Germline CDR1 and CDR2: SGHAT and FQNNGV. Trimming pared 1 base from V and 4 bases from J, leaving 5 bases between. CDR3 in DNA: TGTGCCAGCAGCTTAGGACAGTACAATGAGCAGTTCTTC. It specifies CASSLGQYNEQFF.

The chain uses TRBV27 and TRBJ2-7; the D gene could be TRBD1 or TRBD2 (5 bases each). With 3 bases removed from V and 2 bases from J, the gap between germline ends came to 11 bases. CDR1 is MNHEY and CDR2 is SMNVEV in the germline V gene (reference sequence). The CDR3 covers 14 residues. CDR3 DNA: TGTGCCAGCAGTTTTGTAGGGACGACCTACGAGCAGTACTTC. The encoded protein is CASSFVGTTYEQYF.

The CDR3 coding sequence is TGTGCCAGCTCACCATTCACCCAGGGGGCAGGCGGGGAGCTGTTTTTT. Protein: CASSPFTQGAGGELFF. This chain links TRBV18 with TRBJ2-2, with 8 bases that match TRBD1. The CDR3 runs 16 residues. J was trimmed by 7 bases and V by 2 bases; bases with no gene match: 9. Germline V CDR1 and CDR2: KGHSH, LQKENI.

The chain couples TRBV18 to TRBJ2-5; the match to TRBD1 covers 7 bases. The V gene end was trimmed by 1 base and the J gene end by 3 bases; junction bases not matched to a gene: 5. This CDR3 is 15 amino acids long. Germline assignment: CDR1 KGHSH and CDR2 LQKENI. CDR3 DNA: TGTGCCAGCTCACCACGGCCGGGACAGAAAGAGACCCAGTACTTC. It translates to CASSPRPGQKETQYF.

The chain is built from TRBV18 and TRBJ2-1; D ambiguous. The V gene lost 3 bases and the J gene lost 5 bases, with 11 bases spanning the gap. Germline V gives CDR1 KGHSH, CDR2 LQKENI. CDR3 size: 14 residues. The CDR3 loop reads CASSPSRKDNEQFF. CDR3 DNA sequence: TGTGCCAGCTCACCTTCCAGGAAGGACAATGAGCAGTTCTTC.

J is TRBJ2-3 and V is TRBV5-1, with a weak D call TRBD1 (6 bases). The CDR3 length is 16 residues. CDR1 is SGHRS, CDR2 YFSETQ, per germline. Trimming shortened V by 0 bases and J by 2 bases, and 13 bases separated the two germline ends. In DNA, the CDR3 is TGCGCCAGCAGCTTGGAACCCGGACAGACCACAGATACGCAGTATTTT. Protein: CASSLEPGQTTDTQYF. Full variable domain (remainder filled in from reference TRBV5-1 and TRBJ2-3): KAGVTQTPRYLIKTRGQQVTLSCSPISGHRSVSWYQQTPGQGLQFLFEYFSETQRNKGNFPGRFSGRQFSNSRSEMNVSTLELGDSALYLCASSLEPGQTTDTQYFGPGTRLTVL.

The V and J genes are TRBV5-5 and TRBJ1-1; no definite D call. Per the germline V gene, CDR1 is SGHKS and CDR2 is YYEKEE (reference sequence). The CDR3 has 13 amino acids. V was clipped by 5 bases and J by 1 base, with 9 bases between them. The CDR3 coding sequence is TGTGCCAGCAGGCCCACAGAGAACACTGAAGCTTTCTTT. Translating gives CASRPTENTEAFF.

The rearrangement uses TRBV28 and TRBJ1-5; no reliable D call. Germline V gene sequence: CDR1 MDHEN, CDR2 SYDVKM. The V end lost 6 bases, the J end lost 7 bases, and 10 bases lay between the germline ends. This CDR3 has 12 amino acids. CDR3 in amino acids: CASSLADQPQHF. The CDR3 DNA reads as TGTGCCAGCAGCCTAGCCGACCAGCCCCAGCATTTT.

The chain couples TRBV27 to TRBJ2-1; 14 bases are shared with TRBD2. Losses at the gene ends were 6 bases for V and 0 bases for J; bases not matched to a gene: 10. The CDR3 extends over 19 amino acids. Germline V gene lookup returns CDR1 MNHEY and CDR2 SMNVEV (reference sequence). The CDR3 protein is CASRLLGLAGASSYNEQFF. The CDR3 DNA follows: TGTGCCAGCAGACTCTTGGGACTAGCGGGGGCCTCCTCCTACAATGAGCAGTTCTTC.

This chain links TRBV2 with TRBJ1-2; D unclear. This CDR3 has 13 amino acids. Germline lookup yields CDR1 SNHLY and CDR2 FYNNEI. The V and J ends lost 4 bases and 8 bases respectively, with 14 bases between them. In DNA, the CDR3 is TGTGCCAGCAGTGTCCGAGAAAGCGGAGGCTACACCTTC. Protein product: CASSVRESGGYTF. Full variable domain (outside the CDR3, taken from reference TRBV2 and TRBJ1-2): EPEVTQTPSHQVTQMGQEVILRCVPISNHLYFYWYRQILGQKVEFLVSFYNNEISEKSEIFDDQFSVERPDGSNFTLKIRSTKLEDSAMYFCASSVRESGGYTFGSGTRLTVV.

The chain combines TRBV6-2 or TRBV6-3 with TRBJ2-7, with 8 bases fitting TRBD1. Germline lookup yields CDR1 MNHEY and CDR2 SVGEGT. V lost 6 bases, J lost 3 bases, and 7 bases stayed unmatched. This CDR3 has 14 residues. The CDR3 nucleotides read TGTGCCAGCAGCCTGGGAACAGGGGGCTACGAGCAGTACTTC. This sequence encodes CASSLGTGGYEQYF.

J is TRBJ2-7 and V is TRBV27; the match to TRBD1 covers 9 bases. This CDR3 has 14 residues. Per the germline V gene, CDR1 is MNHEY and CDR2 is SMNVEV (reference sequence). The J segment lost 2 bases and the V segment lost 3 bases, leaving 2 bases of the junction unmatched. CDR3 coding DNA: TGTGCCAGCAGTTTCGGGACAGGGCCCTACGAGCAGTACTTC. Translation gives CASSFGTGPYEQYF.

This clone was detected only a few times. The chain's CDR3 is CASSLGTGGKLFF. The CDR3 DNA reads as TGTGCCAGCAGTTTAGGGACAGGGGGAAAACTGTTTTTT. The rearrangement uses TRBV12-3 or TRBV12-4 and TRBJ1-4, with 10 bases that match TRBD1. With V trimmed by 1 base and J by 10 bases, 0 bases remained unmatched. This CDR3 region has 13 residues.

The chain couples TRBV3-1 (or the pseudogene TRBV3-2) to TRBJ1-1; unclear D gene. Trimming pared 5 bases from V and 4 bases from J, leaving 14 bases between. Germline CDR1 and CDR2: LGHDT and YNNKEL (reference sequence). This CDR3 comprises 14 residues. The CDR3 nucleotides read TGTGCCAGCAGCGCTGGACTGTCGAGCACTGAAGCTTTCTTT. This sequence encodes CASSAGLSSTEAFF.

This rearrangement joins TRBV19 to TRBJ1-1; D call uncertain. With 5 bases removed from V and 4 bases from J, the gap between germline ends came to 14 bases. CDR1 and CDR2 (germline): LNHDA, SQIVND (reference sequence). The CDR3 loop spans 14 amino acids. CDR3: CASSGIGRSTEAFF. The CDR3 region has the DNA TGTGCCAGTAGTGGGATTGGCAGAAGCACTGAAGCTTTCTTT.

The rearrangement links TRBV6-1 to TRBJ1-5; D possibly corresponds to TRBD1 (5 bases). Between the trimmed V and J ends, which lost 2 bases and 2 bases, there was a span of 16 bases. This CDR3 region has 17 residues. Germline lookup yields CDR1 MNHNS and CDR2 SASEGT. The CDR3 is CASSEWGREDGNQPQHF. The CDR3 DNA reads TGTGCCAGCAGTGAATGGGGCAGGGAGGATGGCAATCAGCCCCAGCATTTT.

This clone was seen just once. This sequence joins TRBV3-1 (or the pseudogene TRBV3-2) and TRBJ2-1; D unresolved. CDR3 length: 12 residues. The V gene's germline CDR1 is LGHDT and CDR2 YNNKEL (reference sequence). The V gene lost 4 bases and the J gene lost 6 bases, with 7 bases spanning the gap. The CDR3 DNA reads as TGTGCCAGCAGCCCCCGACTCAATGAGCAGTTCTTC. As protein: CASSPRLNEQFF.

This chain links TRBV10-1 with TRBJ2-2; unclear D gene. V lost 6 bases, J lost 3 bases, and 11 bases lay in between. This CDR3 region has 14 residues. Germline V gene lookup returns CDR1 WNHNN and CDR2 SYGVQD (reference sequence). For the CDR3, the DNA is TGCGCCAGCAGCCCGGACCAGTACACCGGGGAGCTGTTTTTT. Protein sequence: CASSPDQYTGELFF.